A single sample is the source of the 13 T cell receptor beta chains below, sequenced in a study of CD8+ T cells in alopecia areata. Following extraction, RNA underwent reverse transcription to cDNA, which served as the sequencing template. Libraries were prepared by immunoSEQ multiplex PCR; TCRdb keeps only in-frame clonotypes and omits some of them. The table includes fewer than 350,000 clones, roughly 64% detected once. Treatment reported: oral pan-JAK inhibitor, 5-10 mg twice daily. Specimen: CD4+ T cells sorted from blood, collected at week 24, from a patient treated with tofacitinib. Receptor source: a human donor with alopecia areata.

The chain recombines TRBV10-3 with TRBJ2-3; D possibly corresponds to TRBD2 (6 bases). The CDR3 extends over 13 amino acids. CDR1 and CDR2 from the germline V gene are ENHRY and SYGVKD. The V and J ends lost 2 bases and 8 bases respectively, with 11 bases between them. The CDR3 coding sequence is TGTGCCATCAGTGAGCCTGGGGGAGGTACGCAGTATTTT. It encodes CAISEPGGGTQYF.

There are a few counts of this clone. The V call is TRBV4-1, the J call TRBJ1-2, with a possible D match to TRBD1 (6 bases). The CDR3 totals 14 residues. Germline V lookup: CDR1 MGHRA, CDR2 YSYEKL. V lost 4 bases to trimming and J lost 10 bases, with 19 bases between them. CDR3 amino acids: CASSPDHSDRAYTF. DNA of the CDR3: TGCGCCAGCAGCCCCGACCATTCGGACAGAGCCTACACCTTC.

On this clone itself: Other DNA sequences in this specimen translate into the identical CDR3. The rearrangement uses TRBV5-1 and TRBJ2-1, with 7 nucleotides matching TRBD2. V dropped 3 bases and J dropped 1; count of bases not matched to a gene: 1. This CDR3 region has 14 residues. CDR1 is SGHRS and CDR2 is YFSETQ in the germline V gene. CDR3 bases: TGCGCCAGCAGCTCGGGACTATCCTACAATGAGCAGTTCTTC. As protein: CASSSGLSYNEQFF.

This clone was picked up a small number of times. The chain joins TRBV29-1 to TRBJ2-7; D possibly uses TRBD1 or TRBD2 (5 bases each). Trimming left V 4 bases short and J 2 bases short, with 12 bases between. The CDR3 totals 13 residues. Germline CDR1 reads SQVTM; CDR2 reads ANQGSEA. CDR3 in DNA: TGCAGCGTTGGATCGGGGCAAGCCTACGAGCAGTACTTC. Protein sequence: CSVGSGQAYEQYF.

The genes are TRBV4-2 and TRBJ2-2, with unresolved D. Germline V gene sequence: CDR1 LGHNA, CDR2 YNFKEQ. The ends were cut back, 4 bases at V and 0 bases at J, with 6 bases in the middle. The CDR3 has 14 amino acids. The CDR3 sequence is CASSPYANTGELFF. The CDR3 nucleotides read TGTGCCAGCAGCCCGTATGCGAACACCGGGGAGCTGTTTTTT.

This chain joins TRBV2 and TRBJ2-7; D is ambiguous. The CDR3 extends over 15 amino acids. Deletions cut 1 base from V and 2 bases from J, with 12 bases between. Per germline, CDR1 SNHLY and CDR2 FYNNEI. DNA for the CDR3: TGTGCCAGCAGTGAAGTCCCCTCCCTTGCCTACGAGCAGTACTTC. As protein: CASSEVPSLAYEQYF.

The V call is TRBV5-1, the J call TRBJ2-3; 8 bases fit TRBD2. Germline V gives CDR1 SGHRS, CDR2 YFSETQ. CDR3 length equals 16 residues. Trimming cost V 0 bases and J 2 bases; bases outside gene matches: 5. CDR3 sequence reads: CASSLEGTSTTDTQYF. CDR3 sequence (DNA): TGCGCCAGCAGCTTGGAAGGGACTAGTACCACAGATACGCAGTATTTT. Supplemented by reference TRBV5-1 and TRBJ2-3, the full variable domain reads KAGVTQTPRYLIKTRGQQVTLSCSPISGHRSVSWYQQTPGQGLQFLFEYFSETQRNKGNFPGRFSGRQFSNSRSEMNVSTLELGDSALYLCASSLEGTSTTDTQYFGPGTRLTVL.

The chain is built from TRBV12-5 and TRBJ2-2, with no clear D. Trimming removed 2 bases from V and 2 bases from J, with 0 bases in between. Germline-derived CDR1 and CDR2 are LGHNT and FRNRAP. The CDR3 has 12 amino acids. CDR3 in DNA: TGTGCTAGTGGTTTGAACACCGGGGAGCTGTTTTTT. This translates into CASGLNTGELFF.

This clone came up a few times. This chain uses TRBV5-1 with TRBJ1-1; unclear D gene. Germline lookup yields CDR1 SGHRS and CDR2 YFSETQ. This CDR3 has 13 residues. The V end lost 1 base, the J end lost 1 base, and 5 bases lay between the germline ends. CDR3 nucleotide sequence: TGCGCCAGCAGCTTGACAGAGAACACTGAAGCTTTCTTT. Translating it yields CASSLTENTEAFF.

This clone was counted a few times. The chain couples TRBV30 to TRBJ1-3, with D perhaps TRBD1 (5 bases). V was shortened by 3 bases and J by 1 base, with 10 bases between the two germline ends. Germline V gene lookup returns CDR1 GTSNPN and CDR2 SVGIG (reference sequence). This CDR3 region has 14 residues. Written as DNA, the CDR3 is TGTGCCTGGAGCCGAGGGGCGTCTGGAAACACCATATATTTT. It translates to CAWSRGASGNTIYF.

This chain joins TRBV19 and TRBJ2-5, with 10 bases fitting TRBD1. The trim removed 6 bases at V and 4 bases at J, leaving 11 bases unmatched. The CDR3 is 16 residues long. Germline V lookup: CDR1 LNHDA, CDR2 SQIVND (reference sequence). The CDR3 region is CASSPSGQGVSETQYF. In DNA, the CDR3 is TGTGCCAGTAGCCCTTCTGGACAGGGGGTTTCAGAGACCCAGTACTTC.

The rearrangement joins TRBV5-6 to TRBJ2-5; 8 nucleotides agree with TRBD1. The CDR3 spans 15 residues. J was trimmed by 5 bases and V by 4 bases; bases with no gene match: 10. CDR1 and CDR2 (germline): SGHDT, YYEEEE. CDR3 in DNA: TGTGCCAGCAGCCCCGGCAGGGGGCCAGTGGAGACCCAGTACTTC. Translated: CASSPGRGPVETQYF.

The chain recombines TRBV30 with TRBJ1-6; D call uncertain. Per the germline V gene, CDR1 is GTSNPN and CDR2 is SVGIG (reference sequence). Trimming removed 2 bases from V and 5 bases from J, with 10 bases in between. The CDR3 loop spans 14 amino acids. The CDR3 nucleotides read TGTGCCTGGAGTCCTCGGAGGAATAATTCACCCCTCCACTTT. This encodes CAWSPRRNNSPLHF.